The present entry profiles one TCR beta chain with its context. Amplified TCR beta CDR3 regions came from RNA transcripts. Researchers ran a first-round RT-PCR on the TCR CDR3 using the HTBI primer set. Using its own MiXCR run on the multiplex PCR reads, TCRdb lists one record per CDR3 protein. Among about 52,000 distinct CDR3 sequences listed, approximately 52% were seen once. The data are from a study of T cells in Graves' hyperthyroidism and ophthalmopathy. Germline V CDR1 and CDR2: SGHRS, YFSETQ. The CDR3 runs 14 residues. Trimming shortened V by 0 bases and J by 9 bases, and 10 bases separated the two germline ends.

The sequencing sample was made of blood. The sequence was obtained from a woman between 45 and 60 years old with Graves' ophthalmopathy. J is TRBJ1-6 and V is TRBV5-1; D gene ambiguous. The CDR3 protein is CASSLAAEGSPLHF. CDR3 nucleotide sequence: TGCGCCAGCAGCTTGGCAGCAGAGGGTTCACCCCTCCACTTT.